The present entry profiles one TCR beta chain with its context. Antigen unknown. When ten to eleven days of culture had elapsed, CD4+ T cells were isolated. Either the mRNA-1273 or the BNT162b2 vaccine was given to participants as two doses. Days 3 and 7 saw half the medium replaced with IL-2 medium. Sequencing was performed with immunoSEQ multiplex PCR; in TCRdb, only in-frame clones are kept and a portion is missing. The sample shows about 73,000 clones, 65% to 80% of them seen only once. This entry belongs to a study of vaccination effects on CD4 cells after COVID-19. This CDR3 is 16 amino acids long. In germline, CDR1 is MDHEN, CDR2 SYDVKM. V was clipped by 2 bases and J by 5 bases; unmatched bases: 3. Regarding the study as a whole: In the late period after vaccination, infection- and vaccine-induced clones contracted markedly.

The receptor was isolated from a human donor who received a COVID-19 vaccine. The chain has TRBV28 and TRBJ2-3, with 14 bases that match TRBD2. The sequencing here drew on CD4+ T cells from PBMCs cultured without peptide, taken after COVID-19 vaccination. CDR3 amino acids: CASSLGLAGGVDTQYF. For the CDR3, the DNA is TGTGCCAGCAGTTTAGGACTAGCGGGGGGCGTAGATACGCAGTATTTT.